The present T cell receptor (beta chain) was sequenced within a study of CD8+CD57+ T cells in acquired aplastic anemia. The CDR3 is 17 residues long. V trimming: 1 base; J trimming: 6 bases; junction bases outside the gene matches: 11. CDR1 and CDR2 from the germline V gene are SGHTA and FQGNSA. Genomic DNA served as template for TCR beta VDJ and CDR3 profiling. TCRdb recomputed calls from the reads with MiXCR, one row per CDR3 protein. The data contain under 200,000 distinct CDR3 sequences, about 64% of them singletons. The chain has TRBV7-2 and TRBJ1-2; TRBD1 aligns across 10 bases. The sample consisted of sorted CD4+, CD8+, or CD8+CD57+ T cells (not recorded which) from PBMCs. This TCR was recovered from a human donor with severe aplastic anemia or a healthy control (not recorded which). The CDR3 nucleotides read TGTGCCAGCAGCTTAGTGGGGCCGACAGGGGGCAAGGATGGCTACACCTTC. Its protein product is CASSLVGPTGGKDGYTF.